Listed here are 28 T cell receptor beta chains from one sample, sequenced in a study of blood T cells in healthy people across ages. The use of a sample-barcoded 5' primer and a J-beta primer mix characterized a second PCR of roughly 6 to 11 cycles. One entry per CDR3 protein results from TCRdb running MiXCR on the 5' RACE reads. The sample records roughly 930,000 distinct CDR3 sequences, around 46% being singletons. Sample: blood. These receptors all come from a man aged 25-45 years in good health.

This clonotype appeared once. The V call is TRBV9, the J call TRBJ1-1; 7 nucleotides line up with TRBD1. V shed 4 bases, J shed 1 base, and the junction held 7 bases outside the gene matches. CDR1 is SGDLS, CDR2 YYNGEE, per germline. The CDR3 length is 15 residues. In DNA form, the CDR3 reads TGTGCCAGCAGCTCCTCGGGACAGACGAACACTGAAGCTTTCTTT. It is translated as CASSSSGQTNTEAFF.

This clonotype was recorded at least ten times. This chain connects TRBV7-9 to TRBJ2-1; TRBD1 or TRBD2 may be the D gene (5 bases each). Germline V gives CDR1 SEHNR, CDR2 FQNEAQ (reference sequence). Trimming removed 7 bases from V and 4 bases from J, with 26 bases in between. The CDR3 has 18 amino acids. CDR3 sequence: CASTKGAALGTFYNEQFF. The CDR3 DNA reads TGTGCCAGCACGAAAGGGGCGGCACTGGGGACCTTTTACAATGAGCAGTTCTTC.

This clonotype came up once. J is TRBJ2-3 and V is TRBV7-2, with 9 nucleotides matching TRBD2. This CDR3 contains 17 residues. In germline, CDR1 is SGHTA, CDR2 FQGNSA. Trimming took 0 bases from V and 5 from J; bases not matched to a gene: 9. For the CDR3, the DNA is TGTGCCAGCAGCTTAGCTTTACTAGCGGGCACCCGAGATACGCAGTATTTT. Its translation: CASSLALLAGTRDTQYF.

Here the CDR3 reads CASSQDRGTNTEAFF. DNA for the CDR3: TGCGCCAGCAGCCAAGACCGGGGCACGAACACTGAAGCTTTCTTT. The chain joins TRBV4-3 to TRBJ1-1, with D possibly TRBD1 on 5 matching bases. The germline CDR1 and CDR2 sequences are LGHNA and YSLEER. V shed 0 bases and J shed 1 base, with 9 bases lying between them. The CDR3 extends over 15 amino acids.

The chain carries TRBV9 and TRBJ2-3, with 11 bases matching TRBD1. This CDR3 comprises 16 residues. V gave up 3 bases and J gave up 3 bases; unmatched junction bases: 6. Germline V gene data show CDR1 as SGDLS and CDR2 as YYNGEE. CDR3 protein: CASSARDRGITDTQYF. The CDR3 nucleotides are TGTGCCAGCAGCGCCCGGGACAGGGGGATAACAGATACGCAGTATTTT.

Of note for this clonotype: A read error may produce the germline difference seen at one junction end. The chain has TRBV3-1 and TRBJ2-6; perhaps D is TRBD1 or TRBD2 (5 bases each). CDR1 is LGHDT and CDR2 is YNNKEL in the germline V gene (reference sequence). The CDR3 runs to 17 residues. The DNA for the CDR3 is TGTGCCAGCAGCCCCTTTCGGTCCGGGGCTGGGGCCAACGTCCTAACTTTC. Protein sequence: CASSPFRSGAGANVLTF.

The chain is built from TRBV3-1 and TRBJ2-1; D not resolved. The germline V gene encodes CDR1 LGHDT and CDR2 YNNKEL (reference sequence). Between the trimmed V and J ends, which lost 4 bases and 7 bases, there was a span of 20 bases. This CDR3 has 16 amino acids. As DNA, the CDR3 is TGTGCCAGCAGCCCTTCTTGGAGAGGAATTAGGAATGAGCAGTTCTTC. As protein: CASSPSWRGIRNEQFF.

The chain is built from TRBV4-1 and TRBJ1-2; a possible D gene is TRBD1 (6 bases). Germline V CDR1 and CDR2: MGHRA, YSYEKL. The CDR3 is 18 residues long. Trimming stripped 3 bases from V and 5 bases from J, with 25 bases between. CDR3 DNA sequence: TGCGCCAGCAGCCATTCACCGACCGGGACAAACAAGGGGTATGGCTACACCTTC. This encodes CASSHSPTGTNKGYGYTF.

This clonotype occurred many times. With a much larger clone just one base away, this may be a read error. This chain links TRBV7-2 with TRBJ2-7; 8 bases match TRBD2. This CDR3 has 14 residues. V lost 5 bases, J lost 2 bases, and 5 bases stayed unmatched. Germline CDR1 SGHTA, CDR2 FQGNSA. For the CDR3, the DNA is TGTGCCAGCAGCGTGAATAGCGGGGCCTACGAGCAGTACTTC. Amino acid sequence: CASSVNSGAYEQYF.

This clonotype showed up just once. The rearrangement joins TRBV29-1 to TRBJ2-5; TRBD1 matches at 7 bases. The CDR3 runs 13 residues. The J segment lost 5 bases and the V segment lost 7 bases, leaving 10 bases of the junction unmatched. CDR1 and CDR2 (germline): SQVTM, ANQGSEA. In DNA, the CDR3 is TGCAGCGCTACGGGACAGTGGAGGGAGACCCAGTACTTC. It specifies CSATGQWRETQYF.

The DNA of the CDR3 is TGTGCCAGCAGTTTAAGAGTCCCCGGGACTAGCGGGGGGGTAAGCTCCTACAATGAGCAGTTCTTC. Translation: CASSLRVPGTSGGVSSYNEQFF. The chain is built from TRBV27 and TRBJ2-1; 16 bases line up with TRBD2. V shed 2 bases and J 0 bases; nucleotides not matched to a gene: 13. The CDR3 sequence is 22 residues long. CDR1 and CDR2 from the germline V gene are MNHEY and SMNVEV (reference sequence).

Only one count was recorded for this clonotype. The V and J genes are TRBV28 and TRBJ2-7, with D tentatively TRBD1 (5 bases). Looked up from germline, CDR1 is MDHEN and CDR2 is SYDVKM. CDR3 length: 15 residues. The germline V and J ends were trimmed by 5 bases and 2 bases, with 16 bases remaining between them. CDR3 nucleotides: TGTGCCAGCAGTCCTGGGGCCTTCCTGACCTACGAGCAGTACTTC. This encodes CASSPGAFLTYEQYF.

The chain employs TRBV5-1 and TRBJ2-5; 13 bases agree with TRBD2. The ends lost 1 base at V and 5 bases at J; junction bases unmatched: 5. The CDR3 length is 16 residues. Per germline, CDR1 SGHRS and CDR2 YFSETQ. Here the CDR3 reads CASSLTGTSGAETQYF. CDR3 nucleotides: TGCGCCAGCAGCTTGACCGGGACTAGCGGGGCGGAGACCCAGTACTTC.

The chain employs TRBV6-5 and TRBJ1-6; D is possibly TRBD1 (6 bases). Germline V gene sequence: CDR1 MNHEY, CDR2 SVGAGI. This CDR3 is built from 14 residues. Trimming took off 6 bases at V and 10 bases at J, with 16 bases between the two ends. The CDR3 reads CASRLQGFQSPLHF. In DNA, the CDR3 is TGTGCCAGCAGACTACAGGGTTTTCAGTCACCCCTCCACTTT.

This chain connects TRBV13 to TRBJ2-7, with no clear D. Germline V gene sequence: CDR1 PRHDT, CDR2 FYEKMQ (reference sequence). The germline V and J ends were trimmed by 2 bases and 5 bases, with 7 bases remaining between them. CDR3 length: 12 amino acids. The CDR3 is CASSLQQNEQYF. DNA for the CDR3: TGTGCCAGCAGCTTACAGCAGAACGAGCAGTACTTC.

This clonotype was recorded only once. The rearrangement links TRBV20-1 to TRBJ2-3; D may be TRBD2 (7 bases). Looked up from germline, CDR1 is DFQATT and CDR2 is SNEGSKA (reference sequence). V was trimmed by 3 bases and J by 1 base, leaving 11 bases between them. The CDR3 has 14 amino acids. The CDR3 sequence: CSARREGGTDTQYF. CDR3 coding DNA: TGCAGTGCTAGGAGGGAGGGGGGCACAGATACGCAGTATTTT.

The chain employs TRBV7-2 and TRBJ2-1, with 7 positions matching TRBD2. TRBJ2-7 explains the end of the DNA better; the J call may be wrong. Germline values: CDR1 SGHTA, CDR2 FQGNSA. This CDR3 has 16 amino acids. The CDR3 coding sequence is TGTGCCAGCAGCTCCATAGCGGGTCGCTCCTACAATGAGCAGTACTTC. This translates into CASSSIAGRSYNEQYF.

This chain uses TRBV20-1 with TRBJ1-2, with 9 bases aligning to TRBD1. The CDR3 has 14 residues. Losses at the gene ends were 6 bases for V and 4 bases for J; bases not matched to a gene: 9. The germline V gene has CDR1 DFQATT and CDR2 SNEGSKA (reference sequence). CDR3 sequence reads: CSATLQGAFYGYTF. The CDR3 nucleotides read TGCAGTGCAACCTTACAGGGGGCTTTCTATGGCTACACCTTC.

The chain is built from TRBV6-1 and TRBJ2-5; D is perhaps TRBD2 (7 bases). This CDR3 is built from 14 residues. Germline CDR1 reads MNHNS; CDR2 reads SASEGT. V was cut by 4 bases and J by 5 bases, with 14 bases left in between. CDR3 in DNA: TGTGCCAGCAGTGGAAGGGGGGGCAGGGAGACCCAGTACTTC. Amino acids: CASSGRGGRETQYF.

Note on this clonotype: With a much larger clone just one base away, this may be a read error. V usage is TRBV27 and J usage is TRBJ2-1; TRBD1 matches at 8 bases. Germline-derived CDR1 and CDR2 are MNHEY and SMNVEV (reference sequence). Trimming took 6 bases from V and 10 from J; bases not matched to a gene: 8. CDR3 length equals 13 residues. The CDR3: CASSRQGSYEQFF. The CDR3, as DNA: TGTGCCAGCAGCAGACAGGGGTCCTACGAGCAGTTCTTC.

This clonotype was observed a handful of times. CDR3: CSVAGQGNYGYTF. The CDR3 coding sequence is TGCAGCGTGGCCGGACAGGGAAACTATGGCTACACCTTC. The rearrangement links TRBV29-1 to TRBJ1-2, with 8 nucleotides matching TRBD1. The CDR3 loop spans 13 amino acids. Trimming cost V 6 bases and J 2 bases; bases outside gene matches: 5. The germline gives CDR1 SQVTM, CDR2 ANQGSEA.

CDR3 sequence reads: CASSLVTGYTF. CDR3 bases: TGTGCCAGCAGCTTAGTCACTGGCTACACCTTC. The gene calls are TRBV7-2 and TRBJ1-2, with D uncertain. The CDR3 runs 11 residues. V was pared by 1 base and J by 7 bases, with 4 bases between. Germline V lookup: CDR1 SGHTA, CDR2 FQGNSA.

The V and J genes are TRBV15 and TRBJ2-5; D gene uncertain. This CDR3 spans 14 amino acids. Germline CDR1 LNHNV, CDR2 YYDKDF (reference sequence). V was cut by 0 bases and J by 9 bases, with 14 bases left in between. The CDR3 nucleotides are TGTGCCACCAGCAGAGATCAAGGTCCGAGCTCCCAGTACTTC. Encoded protein: CATSRDQGPSSQYF.

The V gene is TRBV6-1, the J gene TRBJ1-5, with TRBD1 as a possible D gene (5 bases). The CDR3 is made up of 15 amino acids. Germline CDR1 is MNHNS and CDR2 is SASEGT. V was cut by 4 bases and J by 2 bases, with 12 bases left in between. The CDR3 nucleotides read TGTGCCAGCAGTGGAGGGACGAAGCGCAATCAGCCCCAGCATTTT. It codes for CASSGGTKRNQPQHF.

This clonotype was seen a few times. The chain combines TRBV6-6 with TRBJ2-1, with 13 bases identical to TRBD2. CDR1 is MNHNY, CDR2 SVGAGI, per germline (reference sequence). V was clipped by 6 bases and J by 9 bases; unmatched bases: 11. This CDR3 contains 16 residues. The CDR3 loop reads CASSRYTSGGDGEQFF. The DNA for the CDR3 is TGTGCCAGCAGCCGATATACTAGCGGGGGGGACGGTGAGCAGTTCTTC.

There are a few counts of this clonotype. The chain uses TRBV18 and TRBJ2-7, with unresolved D. Germline V gene data show CDR1 as KGHSH and CDR2 as LQKENI. The CDR3 is 13 amino acids. V dropped 2 bases and J dropped 0 bases, with 5 bases sitting between them. For the CDR3, the DNA is TGTGCCAGCTCACCAATTCGCTCCTACGAGCAGTACTTC. It specifies CASSPIRSYEQYF.

In its sample, this clonotype was seen once. This chain joins TRBV27 and TRBJ2-4; 7 bases fit TRBD2. The DNA matches TRBJ2-7 better at its end, which makes the J call doubtful. The V gene's germline CDR1 is MNHEY and CDR2 SMNVEV (reference sequence). The CDR3 loop spans 16 amino acids. As DNA, the CDR3 is TGTGCCAGCAGTCCGTCCAGCGGGGCAAAAACCTACGAGCAGTACTTC. Translation gives CASSPSSGAKTYEQYF.

The V call is TRBV28, the J call TRBJ1-1; D not certain. This CDR3 spans 10 amino acids. In germline, CDR1 is MDHEN, CDR2 SYDVKM. This chain's CDR3 is CATDGSGAFF. The CDR3 coding sequence is TGTGCAACGGACGGTTCAGGAGCTTTCTTT.